What follows are 22 T cell receptor beta chains derived from one specimen sequenced in a study of shared clonotypes between healthy human individuals. Assay used: immunoSEQ multiplex PCR; TCRdb lists only in-frame clones, some missing. The data hold some 2,000,000 clones, with approximately 96% observed a single time. The sequenced sample consisted of naive CD4+ T cells sorted from blood. Subset in this sample: CD45RA+ positively selected. These receptors were taken from a man aged 18 to 35 in good health.

This clone has only one observation. The chain carries TRBV21-1 and TRBJ2-6; TRBD2, the table's D call, was not compared with the DNA. TRBV21-1 is annotated as a pseudogene. This CDR3 is 18 amino acids long. CDR3 amino acids: CAGPPSLRGGSGANVLTF. The CDR3 nucleotides are TGTGCCGGCCCGCCCTCCTTGAGAGGCGGCTCTGGGGCCAACGTCCTGACTTTC.

The J gene is TRBJ2-7, the V gene TRBV6-1; 9 nucleotides align to TRBD1. Germline-derived CDR1 and CDR2 are MNHNS and SASEGT. Trimming removed 7 bases from V and 0 bases from J; junction bases left unmatched: 4. The CDR3 sequence is 14 residues long. CDR3 sequence reads: CASTDRGFSYEQYF. The DNA of the CDR3 is TGTGCCAGCACCGACAGGGGGTTCTCCTACGAGCAGTACTTC.

The J gene is TRBJ2-5, the V gene TRBV5-4; D remains unclear. Germline V gene data show CDR1 as SGHNT and CDR2 as YYREEE (reference sequence). This CDR3 has 13 amino acids. Trimming left V 0 bases short and J 3 bases short, with 6 bases between. In nucleotides, the CDR3 is TGTGCCAGCAGCTTGGACTCGGAAGAGACCCAGTACTTC. Amino acids: CASSLDSEETQYF.

The J gene is TRBJ1-5, the V gene TRBV19; 7 bases align to TRBD1. Germline V CDR1 and CDR2: LNHDA, SQIVND (reference sequence). The CDR3 loop spans 19 amino acids. The V gene end was trimmed by 3 bases and the J gene end by 4 bases; junction bases not matched to a gene: 18. The CDR3 sequence is CASSIPTGRSGQYNQPQHF. The CDR3 nucleotides read TGTGCCAGTAGTATTCCGACAGGGCGGTCGGGACAATATAATCAGCCCCAGCATTTT.

The chain combines TRBV19 with TRBJ1-5; D is uncertain. V dropped 5 bases and J dropped 5 bases, with 16 bases sitting between them. The germline V gene has CDR1 LNHDA and CDR2 SQIVND (reference sequence). This CDR3 comprises 15 residues. The CDR3 loop reads CASSRSRPGDQPQHF. CDR3 in DNA: TGTGCCAGTAGTCGGAGCCGACCCGGCGATCAGCCCCAGCATTTT.

This clone has just one count. The chain links TRBV4-3 to TRBJ2-7; D uncertain. Germline-derived CDR1 and CDR2 are LGHNA and YSLEER. Trimming stripped 0 bases from V and 6 bases from J, with 15 bases between. The CDR3 contains 15 residues. CDR3 amino acids: CASSQDSGVPSEQYF. The CDR3 DNA reads TGCGCCAGCAGCCAAGATTCTGGGGTACCGAGCGAGCAGTACTTC.

The CDR3 region is CASSRGSGQPQHF. CDR3 nucleotide sequence: TGTGCCAGCAGCCGGGGAAGCGGGCAGCCCCAGCATTTT. The rearrangement joins TRBV7-2 to TRBJ1-5; D gene uncertain. CDR1 SGHTA and CDR2 FQGNSA come from the germline V gene. V was pared by 5 bases and J by 7 bases, with 12 bases between. The CDR3 length is 13 residues.

Here the CDR3 reads CASRTGQIGNTEAFF. The CDR3 region has the DNA TGTGCCAGCAGAACTGGACAGATAGGGAACACTGAAGCTTTCTTT. This rearrangement joins TRBV28 to TRBJ1-1, with a tentative D call TRBD1 (6 bases). CDR3 size: 15 residues. The V and J ends lost 6 bases and 1 base respectively, with 15 bases between them. The germline CDR1 and CDR2 sequences are MDHEN and SYDVKM.

J is TRBJ1-3 and V is TRBV5-1; tentatively, D is TRBD1 (5 bases). The V and J ends lost 0 bases and 1 base respectively, with 17 bases between them. The CDR3 sequence is 18 residues long. Germline assignment: CDR1 SGHRS and CDR2 YFSETQ. The CDR3 DNA reads TGCGCCAGCAGCTTGGGTCCGGGGGACGGACCATCTGGAAACACCATATATTTT. Protein: CASSLGPGDGPSGNTIYF.

The chain uses TRBV10-3 and TRBJ2-5, with 9 bases identical to TRBD1. The DNA end lines up better with TRBJ2-7; the J call may be wrong. The CDR3 loop spans 15 amino acids. Germline V gives CDR1 ENHRY, CDR2 SYGVKD. The CDR3 nucleotides are TGTGCCATCAGTGATGGGACAGGGTTCTCCTACGAGCAGTACTTC. Translated: CAISDGTGFSYEQYF.

CDR3 loop: CASSRSDRFDFF. CDR3 DNA sequence: TGTGCCAGCAGTCGCTCGGACAGGTTTGATTTCTTT. The chain carries TRBV28 and TRBJ1-1, with 7 bases identical to TRBD1. J lost 13 bases, V lost 5 bases, and 10 bases had no gene match. Germline V gives CDR1 MDHEN, CDR2 SYDVKM. The length of the CDR3 is 12 residues.

The chain employs TRBV7-6 and TRBJ1-5; D not resolved. Germline lookup yields CDR1 SGHVS and CDR2 FNYEAQ. V shed 1 base and J shed 0 bases, with 13 bases lying between them. This CDR3 comprises 17 residues. The DNA of the CDR3 is TGTGCCAGCAGCTTAGGTGGAGCAGGAGTTAGCAATCAGCCCCAGCATTTT. Translated, it gives CASSLGGAGVSNQPQHF.

The chain is built from TRBV5-1 and TRBJ1-5, with 7 bases lining up with TRBD1. The V gene's germline CDR1 is SGHRS and CDR2 YFSETQ. This CDR3 has 15 residues. The junction had 5 bases not matched to a gene; V was cut back by 0 bases and J by 5 bases. CDR3: CASSLVPGQHQPQHF. The CDR3 bases are TGCGCCAGCAGCTTGGTTCCGGGACAGCATCAGCCCCAGCATTTT.

This sequence joins TRBV5-1 and TRBJ2-7; D assignment may be TRBD1 or TRBD2 (6 bases each). V lost 7 bases to trimming and J lost 0 bases, with 17 bases between them. The CDR3 has 15 residues. Germline V CDR1 and CDR2: SGHRS, YFSETQ. The CDR3 protein is CASAPGGGSSYEQYF. DNA for the CDR3: TGCGCCAGCGCCCCAGGAGGGGGGAGCTCCTACGAGCAGTACTTC.

CDR3 residues: CASSYGDVNSPLHF. Written as DNA, the CDR3 is TGTGCCAGCAGTTACGGGGACGTCAATTCACCCCTCCACTTT. The V and J genes are TRBV6-6 and TRBJ1-6, with D possibly matching TRBD1 (5 bases). Germline values: CDR1 MNHNY, CDR2 SVGAGI (reference sequence). With 2 bases removed from V and 7 bases from J, the gap between germline ends came to 9 bases. The CDR3 spans 14 residues.

The rearrangement links TRBV5-8 to TRBJ1-2; TRBD1 is a possible D gene (5 bases). The CDR3 contains 13 residues. Germline V gene lookup returns CDR1 SGHTS and CDR2 YDEGEE. The V gene lost 7 bases and the J gene lost 6 bases, with 16 bases spanning the gap. The CDR3 region has the DNA TGTGCCAGCTTTAGGACAAACAGAAATGGCTACACCTTC. This codes for CASFRTNRNGYTF.

To note about this clone: The junction shows a germline mismatch at one end, possibly a read error. The same CDR3 is also encoded by other DNA sequences in this sample. The chain employs TRBV29-1 and TRBJ1-1, with D possibly being TRBD1 (5 bases). The CDR3 is 13 amino acids. CDR1 SQVTM and CDR2 ANQGSEA come from the germline V gene. The CDR3: CSVSGTLNTEAFF. The CDR3 coding sequence is TGCAGCGTTTCTGGGACGTTGAACACTGAAGCTTTTTTT.

The J gene is TRBJ2-7, the V gene TRBV2, with D perhaps TRBD1 (6 bases). CDR3 length equals 13 residues. The V gene's germline CDR1 is SNHLY and CDR2 FYNNEI. Trimming took 6 bases from V and 3 from J, leaving 12 bases between them. The CDR3 loop reads CASSRDTLYEQYF. CDR3 DNA: TGTGCCAGCAGCCGGGACACGCTCTACGAGCAGTACTTC.

The gene calls are TRBV6-4 and TRBJ2-1; perhaps D is TRBD1 or TRBD2 (5 bases each). Germline values: CDR1 MRHNA, CDR2 SNTAGT. The CDR3 is 15 amino acids. Between the trimmed V and J ends, which lost 5 bases and 6 bases, there was a span of 17 bases. Written as DNA, the CDR3 is TGTGCCAGCAGTCCTCAGGTGGGGACGGCCAATGAGCAGTTCTTC. Encoded protein: CASSPQVGTANEQFF.

The rearrangement uses TRBV21-1 and TRBJ1-3; the D call of TRBD1 is as the table states it, not checked on the DNA. TRBV21-1 is given as a pseudogene. The CDR3 consists of 20 residues. The CDR3 protein is CASSKASGQGAVLGGNTIYF. CDR3 DNA: TGTGCCAGCAGCAAAGCATCGGGACAGGGGGCCGTTTTGGGAGGAAACACCATATATTTT.

This clone was detected once. Other DNA sequences in the sample encode the same CDR3. The CDR3 here is CASSFGGSSYNEQFF. DNA for the CDR3: TGCGCCAGCAGCTTCGGCGGGAGTTCCTACAATGAGCAGTTCTTC. The chain links TRBV5-1 to TRBJ2-1; 7 nucleotides align to TRBD2. V trimming: 2 bases; J trimming: 1 base; junction bases outside the gene matches: 3. CDR3 size: 15 residues. Germline CDR1 reads SGHRS; CDR2 reads YFSETQ.

The chain uses TRBV18 and TRBJ2-7; 8 nucleotides line up with TRBD1. CDR3 size: 15 residues. After removal of 2 bases from V and 2 bases from J, the junction contained 5 bases not matched to a gene. Per germline, CDR1 KGHSH and CDR2 LQKENI. The CDR3 DNA is TGTGCCAGCTCACCAATTCAGGGGGCAACCTACGAGCAGTACTTC. The encoded protein is CASSPIQGATYEQYF.